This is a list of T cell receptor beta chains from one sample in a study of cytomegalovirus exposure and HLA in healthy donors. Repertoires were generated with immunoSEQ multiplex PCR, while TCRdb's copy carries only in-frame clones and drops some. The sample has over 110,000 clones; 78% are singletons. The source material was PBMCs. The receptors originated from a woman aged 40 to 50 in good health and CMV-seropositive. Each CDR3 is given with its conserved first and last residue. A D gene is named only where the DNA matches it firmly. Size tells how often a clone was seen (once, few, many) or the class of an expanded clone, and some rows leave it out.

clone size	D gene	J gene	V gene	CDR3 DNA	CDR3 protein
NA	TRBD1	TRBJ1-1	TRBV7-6	TGTGCCAGCAGCTTCCACAGGGGGCGCACGGGGGACACTGAAACTCTCTTT	CASSFHRGRTGDTETLF
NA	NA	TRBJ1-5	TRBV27	TGTGCCAGCAGTTTTAGCGGGGACAATCAGCCCCAGCATTTT	CASSFSGDNQPQHF
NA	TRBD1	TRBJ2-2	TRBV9	TGTGCCAGCAGCGTAACCGGACAGGGGGGTGGAACCGGGGAGCTGTTTTTT	CASSVTGQGGGTGELFF
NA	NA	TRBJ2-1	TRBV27	TGTGCCAGCAGCTCAGGGGGGAATGAGCAGTTCTTC	CASSSGGNEQFF
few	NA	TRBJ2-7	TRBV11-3	TGTGCCAGCAGCGCCAGACAAGAGCAGTACTTC	CASSARQEQYF
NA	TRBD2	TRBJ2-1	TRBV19	TGTGCCACCCGGACTAGCGGCAGAGGGGCTTACAATGAGCAGTTCTTC	CATRTSGRGAYNEQFF
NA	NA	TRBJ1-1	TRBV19	TGTGCCAGTAGTATATTGCACAGGGACACTGAAGCTTTCTTT	CASSILHRDTEAFF
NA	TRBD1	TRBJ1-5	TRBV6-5	TGTGCCAGCAGTCGACAGGGGGGTCAGCCCCAGCATTTT	CASSRQGGQPQHF
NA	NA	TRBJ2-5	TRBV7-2	TGTGCCAGCAGCTTAATGGGGGGGACCCAGTACTTC	CASSLMGGTQYF
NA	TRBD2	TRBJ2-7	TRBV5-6	TGTGCCAGCAGCCCGGGACTAGCGGGAGGGTCCTACGAGCAGTACTTC	CASSPGLAGGSYEQYF
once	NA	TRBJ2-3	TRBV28	TGTGCCAGCAGTTTACCGGGGGGAGCCCCCAGGGGTACAGATACGCAGTATTTT	CASSLPGGAPRGTDTQYF
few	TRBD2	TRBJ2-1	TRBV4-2	TGTGCCAGCAGCCAGGGGACGACTAGCGGGAGTAGGAATGAGCAGTTCTTC	CASSQGTTSGSRNEQFF
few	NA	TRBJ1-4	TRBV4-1	TGCGCCAGCAGCCAGATCGGACTGCTTAATGAAAAACTGTTTTTT	CASSQIGLLNEKLFF
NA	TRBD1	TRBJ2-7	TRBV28	TGTGCCAGCAGTTTTCCAGGACAGGGTCACCACGAGCAGTACTTC	CASSFPGQGHHEQYF
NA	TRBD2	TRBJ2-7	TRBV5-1	TGCGCCAGCAGCTTGGAACTAGCGGGCCACTACGAGCAGTACTTC	CASSLELAGHYEQYF
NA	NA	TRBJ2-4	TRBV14	TGTGCCAGCAGCCAAGACGTTAGGAGGGTCTACTTC	CASSQDVRRVYF
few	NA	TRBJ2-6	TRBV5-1	TGCGCCAGCAGCTTGGTCGGAGTAAGGGCCAACGTCCTGACTTTC	CASSLVGVRANVLTF
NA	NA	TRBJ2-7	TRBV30	TGTGCCTGGAGTAAGGACACCTACGAGCAGTACTTC	CAWSKDTYEQYF
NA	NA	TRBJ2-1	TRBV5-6	TGTGCCAGCACTAAAGGAGGGGACAGAGGATACAATGAGCAGTTCTTC	CASTKGGDRGYNEQFF
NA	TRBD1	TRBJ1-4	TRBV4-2	TGTGCCAGCAGCCAAGGACAGGGGAATGAAAAACTGTTTTTT	CASSQGQGNEKLFF
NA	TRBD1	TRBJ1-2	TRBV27	TGTGCCAGCACGTCGGCCCCGACAGGGGATGGCTACACCTTC	CASTSAPTGDGYTF
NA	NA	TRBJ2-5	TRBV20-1	TGCAGTGCCACAGCTAAAGAGACCCAGTACTTC	CSATAKETQYF
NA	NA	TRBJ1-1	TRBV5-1	TGCGCCAGCACATTTGACACCTACACTGAAGCTTTCTTT	CASTFDTYTEAFF
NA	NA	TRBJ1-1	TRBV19	TGTGCCAGTAGTCAAAGGGGAATAAACACTGAAGCTTTCTTT	CASSQRGINTEAFF
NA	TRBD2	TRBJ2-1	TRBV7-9	TGTGCCAGCAGCTCCACTAGCGGGAGGGCCTCTTATGAGCAGTTCTTC	CASSSTSGRASYEQFF
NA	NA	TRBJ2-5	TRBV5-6	TGTGCCAGCAGCTTGGCCGGGGGAGAGACCCAGTACTTC	CASSLAGGETQYF
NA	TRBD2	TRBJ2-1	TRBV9	TGTGCCAGCAGCGTAGACTGGACTAGCGGGAGGAACAATGAGCAGTTCTTC	CASSVDWTSGRNNEQFF
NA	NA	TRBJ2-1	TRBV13	TGTGCCAGCAGCTTCCGGGCTAGCGATTACAATGAGCAGTTCTTC	CASSFRASDYNEQFF
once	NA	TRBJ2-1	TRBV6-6	TGTGCCAGCAGCCAAAGTAGTTATGAGCAGTTCTTC	CASSQSSYEQFF
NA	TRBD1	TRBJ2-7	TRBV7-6	TGTGCCAGCAGCCCTAGTATAAGTGTCGGACAGGGCAGAGACGAGCAGTACTTC	CASSPSISVGQGRDEQYF
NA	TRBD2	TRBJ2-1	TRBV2	TGTGCCAGCATCGGGGACTATAACAATGAGCAGTTCTTC	CASIGDYNNEQFF
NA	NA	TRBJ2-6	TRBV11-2	TGTGCCAGCAGCTTAGGCTACTCTGGGGCCAACGTCCTGACTTTC	CASSLGYSGANVLTF
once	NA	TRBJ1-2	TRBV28	TGTGCCAGCAGCCCCCGGCGGGGGTTGGGCTACACCTTC	CASSPRRGLGYTF
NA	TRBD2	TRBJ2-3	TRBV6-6	TGTGCCAGCACCCTACTAGCGGAATCCACAGATACGCAGTATTTT	CASTLLAESTDTQYF
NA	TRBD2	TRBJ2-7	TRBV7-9	TGTGCCAGCAGCCTCGGGACTAGCGGGATTAACGAGCAGTACTTC	CASSLGTSGINEQYF
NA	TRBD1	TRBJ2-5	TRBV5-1	TGCGCCAGCAGCCCGGGGGCACAGGGGGGAGAGACCCAGTACTTC	CASSPGAQGGETQYF
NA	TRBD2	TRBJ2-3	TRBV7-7	TGTGCTAGCAGCCCGGGGGTAGCGGGAGGCGCCAATACGCAGTATTTT	CASSPGVAGGANTQYF
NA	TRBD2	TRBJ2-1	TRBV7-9	TGTGCCAGCAGCCTGGCACTAGCGGGAACCTACAATGAGCAGTTCTTC	CASSLALAGTYNEQFF
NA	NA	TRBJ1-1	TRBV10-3	TGTGCCATCAGTGATGGTTGGAGGGCTTTCTTT	CAISDGWRAFF